These T cell receptor beta chains were read from a single sample in a study of cytomegalovirus exposure and HLA in healthy donors. Measured with immunoSEQ multiplex PCR; TCRdb has only the in-frame clones, and not every one. This sample carries fewer than 70,000 clones, with roughly 4.8% going to the ten biggest clones. Sample: PBMCs. Receptor source: a man between 25 and 39 years old in good health and CMV-seropositive. Each CDR3 is given with its conserved first and last residue. The D gene is left open where the match is weak. Some rows mark clone size as missing; the rest say once, few, many or name a class of expanded clone.

D gene: TRBD2; clone size: -; V gene: TRBV6-4; J gene: TRBJ2-5; CDR3 DNA: TGTGCCAGGCTGGGGCGGGGGGCTGGAGAGACCCAGTACTTC; CDR3 protein: CARLGRGAGETQYF
D gene: -; clone size: -; V gene: TRBV14; J gene: TRBJ2-1; CDR3 DNA: TGTGCCAGCAGCCAACGGAGCGGATTCCTATACAATGAGCAGTTCTTC; CDR3 protein: CASSQRSGFLYNEQFF
D gene: -; clone size: -; V gene: TRBV30; J gene: TRBJ2-1; CDR3 DNA: TGTGCCTGGAGAAAGGTTCCCGGGGATGAGCAGTTCTTC; CDR3 protein: CAWRKVPGDEQFF
D gene: TRBD1; clone size: -; V gene: TRBV5-6; J gene: TRBJ2-5; CDR3 DNA: TGTGCCAGCAGCTTGGCCGGGACAGTGTTACAAGAGACCCAGTACTTC; CDR3 protein: CASSLAGTVLQETQYF
D gene: -; clone size: -; V gene: TRBV2; J gene: TRBJ1-2; CDR3 DNA: TGTGCCAGCAGTGAGCGACAGGTCTATGGCTACACCTTC; CDR3 protein: CASSERQVYGYTF
D gene: -; clone size: -; V gene: TRBV9; J gene: TRBJ2-7; CDR3 DNA: TGTGCCAGCAGCGTAGAGGGAGCAGGCTCCTACGAGCAGTACTTC; CDR3 protein: CASSVEGAGSYEQYF
D gene: -; clone size: -; V gene: TRBV30; J gene: TRBJ1-2; CDR3 DNA: TGTGCCTGGAGTGTACAGGCATATGGCTACACCTTC; CDR3 protein: CAWSVQAYGYTF
D gene: TRBD1; clone size: -; V gene: TRBV30; J gene: TRBJ2-7; CDR3 DNA: TGTGCCTGTATAGGACAGGGGATTTACGAGCAGTACTTC; CDR3 protein: CACIGQGIYEQYF
D gene: TRBD1; clone size: -; V gene: TRBV6-1; J gene: TRBJ1-5; CDR3 DNA: TGTGCCAGCAGCGCCCCGACAGGGCATCAGCCCCAGCATTTT; CDR3 protein: CASSAPTGHQPQHF
D gene: -; clone size: -; V gene: TRBV10-3; J gene: TRBJ2-7; CDR3 DNA: TGTGCCATCAGTGAGTTTCGGTCATCCTCCTACGAGCAGTACTTC; CDR3 protein: CAISEFRSSSYEQYF
D gene: -; clone size: -; V gene: TRBV6-5; J gene: TRBJ2-7; CDR3 DNA: TGTGCCAGCAGTTACTCGACTGGCTACGAGCAGTACTTC; CDR3 protein: CASSYSTGYEQYF
D gene: -; clone size: medium-sized; V gene: TRBV6-4; J gene: TRBJ2-2; CDR3 DNA: TGTGCCAGCAGTGACACTTCTACCGGGGAGCTGTTTTTT; CDR3 protein: CASSDTSTGELFF
D gene: TRBD1; clone size: -; V gene: TRBV6-5; J gene: TRBJ1-6; CDR3 DNA: TGTGCCAGCAGGCCGGGACAGGGGTTGTTGGGGGCCCTCCACTTT; CDR3 protein: CASRPGQGLLGALHF
D gene: TRBD1; clone size: -; V gene: TRBV10-3; J gene: TRBJ1-2; CDR3 DNA: TGTGCCATCAGAGACCGGGACAGCCAGTATTCTAACTATGGCTACACCTTC; CDR3 protein: CAIRDRDSQYSNYGYTF
D gene: TRBD1; clone size: -; V gene: TRBV30; J gene: TRBJ1-5; CDR3 DNA: TGTGCCTGGAGTGGGGGGTGGACAGGGCATGGGGGAAAAAGCAATCAGCCCCAGCATTTT; CDR3 protein: CAWSGGWTGHGGKSNQPQHF
D gene: TRBD1; clone size: -; V gene: TRBV5-1; J gene: TRBJ2-2; CDR3 DNA: TGCGCCAGCAGCTTTAGCCAGGGGGCGCGAACCGGGGAGCTGTTTTTT; CDR3 protein: CASSFSQGARTGELFF
D gene: -; clone size: -; V gene: TRBV5-1; J gene: TRBJ2-2; CDR3 DNA: TGCGCCAGCAGGACTGAGAACACCGGGGAGCTGTTTTTT; CDR3 protein: CASRTENTGELFF
D gene: -; clone size: -; V gene: TRBV29-1; J gene: TRBJ2-7; CDR3 DNA: TGCGCCGTTGAGGACTCTAACTCCTACGAGCAGTACTTC; CDR3 protein: CAVEDSNSYEQYF
D gene: -; clone size: -; V gene: TRBV6-5; J gene: TRBJ1-4; CDR3 DNA: TGTGCCAGCCGCGGGCAGGTTAGGAAAAAACTGTTTTTT; CDR3 protein: CASRGQVRKKLFF
D gene: -; clone size: -; V gene: TRBV7-9; J gene: TRBJ1-2; CDR3 DNA: TGTGCCAGCAGCTCGGAGGGTGACTATGGCTACACCTTC; CDR3 protein: CASSSEGDYGYTF
D gene: -; clone size: -; V gene: TRBV2; J gene: TRBJ2-4; CDR3 DNA: TGTGCCAGCAGTGAGAGTAAACGAATTGGGGCCCAAAACATTCAGTACTTC; CDR3 protein: CASSESKRIGAQNIQYF
D gene: TRBD1; clone size: -; V gene: TRBV2; J gene: TRBJ2-7; CDR3 DNA: TGTGCCAGTTGGAGTCAGGGGGCTAACTACGAGCAGTACTTC; CDR3 protein: CASWSQGANYEQYF
D gene: TRBD2; clone size: -; V gene: TRBV4-1; J gene: TRBJ2-7; CDR3 DNA: TGCGCCAGCAGCCAATGGAGCGGGACCTACGAGCAGTACTTC; CDR3 protein: CASSQWSGTYEQYF
D gene: -; clone size: -; V gene: TRBV5-1; J gene: TRBJ2-2; CDR3 DNA: TGCGCCAGCAGCTTGGGGACCGGGACATATATTCAGAACACCGGGGAGCTGTTTTTT; CDR3 protein: CASSLGTGTYIQNTGELFF
D gene: TRBD2; clone size: -; V gene: TRBV7-9; J gene: TRBJ2-1; CDR3 DNA: TGTGCCAGCAGGCGGACTAGCGGGGACGACAATGAGCAGTTCTTC; CDR3 protein: CASRRTSGDDNEQFF
D gene: -; clone size: -; V gene: TRBV7-9; J gene: TRBJ1-2; CDR3 DNA: TGTGCCAGCAGCGCGAACCTTGGGGACTCCTATGGCTACACCTTC; CDR3 protein: CASSANLGDSYGYTF
D gene: -; clone size: -; V gene: TRBV4-1; J gene: TRBJ1-1; CDR3 DNA: TGCGCCAGCAGCCAAGAAAGGTACAGGTTGAACACTGAAGCTTTCTTT; CDR3 protein: CASSQERYRLNTEAFF
D gene: TRBD1; clone size: -; V gene: TRBV7-9; J gene: TRBJ2-1; CDR3 DNA: TGTGCCAGCAGCTTACTACAGGGGGCCGGTGAGCAGTTCTTC; CDR3 protein: CASSLLQGAGEQFF
D gene: TRBD2; clone size: -; V gene: TRBV30; J gene: TRBJ2-3; CDR3 DNA: TGTGCCTGGAGTTTCCGCGGGAGGGCCCTCGAAGATACGCAGTATTTT; CDR3 protein: CAWSFRGRALEDTQYF
D gene: TRBD2; clone size: -; V gene: TRBV27; J gene: TRBJ2-7; CDR3 DNA: TGTGCCAGCAGTTTTGCGGCGGGGGCCTACGAGCAGTACTTC; CDR3 protein: CASSFAAGAYEQYF
D gene: -; clone size: -; V gene: TRBV5-1; J gene: TRBJ2-7; CDR3 DNA: TGCGCCAGCAGCGCGGACACAGGGACCTCCTACGAGCAGTACTTC; CDR3 protein: CASSADTGTSYEQYF
D gene: TRBD1; clone size: -; V gene: TRBV19; J gene: TRBJ2-1; CDR3 DNA: TGTGCCAGTAGTATAGCGGGACAGGGGTACAATGAGCAGTTCTTC; CDR3 protein: CASSIAGQGYNEQFF
D gene: TRBD2; clone size: -; V gene: TRBV5-1; J gene: TRBJ2-3; CDR3 DNA: TGCGCCAGCAGCTCCCAGCGGGGGGGCGGCACAGATACGCAGTATTTT; CDR3 protein: CASSSQRGGGTDTQYF
D gene: TRBD2; clone size: -; V gene: TRBV11-1; J gene: TRBJ2-5; CDR3 DNA: TGTGCCAGCAGCAGTGGACTAGCGGGGAATCAAGAGACCCAGTACTTC; CDR3 protein: CASSSGLAGNQETQYF
D gene: TRBD2; clone size: -; V gene: TRBV6-1; J gene: TRBJ2-3; CDR3 DNA: TGTGCCAGCAGTTTGGGGACTACTGGCACAGATACGCAGTATTTT; CDR3 protein: CASSLGTTGTDTQYF
D gene: TRBD2; clone size: -; V gene: TRBV30; J gene: TRBJ2-2; CDR3 DNA: TGTGCCTGGAGTGTGGGACTAGCGGGATATGGCGGGGAGCTGTTTTTT; CDR3 protein: CAWSVGLAGYGGELFF
D gene: -; clone size: -; V gene: TRBV30; J gene: TRBJ1-2; CDR3 DNA: TGTGCCTGGAGTGCCCACAGGGATTCCAATGGCTACACCTTC; CDR3 protein: CAWSAHRDSNGYTF
D gene: -; clone size: -; V gene: TRBV19; J gene: TRBJ2-7; CDR3 DNA: TGTGCCAGTAGTATAAAACAGGGACTATACGAGCAGTACTTC; CDR3 protein: CASSIKQGLYEQYF
D gene: -; clone size: -; V gene: TRBV5-1; J gene: TRBJ1-3; CDR3 DNA: TGCGCCAGCAGTTCGGGGGTTTCTGGAAACACCATATATTTT; CDR3 protein: CASSSGVSGNTIYF
D gene: -; clone size: -; V gene: TRBV30; J gene: TRBJ1-1; CDR3 DNA: TGTGCCTGGGGCCACAGGGCCGAAGAAGCTTTCTTT; CDR3 protein: CAWGHRAEEAFF